The TCR beta chain under discussion was sequenced for a study of T cells in Graves' hyperthyroidism and ophthalmopathy. Regions amplified from RNA transcripts were the TCR beta CDR3 regions. During a first-round RT-PCR of the TCR CDR3, the HTBI primer set was used. A single record per CDR3 protein comes from TCRdb applying MiXCR to the multiplex PCR reads. The table lists about 500,000 distinct CDR3 sequences, roughly a sixth of them singletons. Study observations and caveats: The majority of expanded thyroid clonotypes above 0.001 also appeared in blood. Patients with ophthalmopathy were separated from those with stable hyperthyroidism by a 13 V-J model.

Used for diagnoses were clinical symptoms, serum thyroxine and TRAb, thyroid ultrasound and orbital computed tomography. This clonotype was seen once. As yet, its antigen is unknown. Specimen: blood. The clonotype originates from a woman in her 30s with Graves' ophthalmopathy.

CDR3 residues: CASSQDFSLGGTEAFF. The CDR3 DNA is TGTGCCAGCAGCCAAGATTTTTCTTTGGGGGGCACTGAAGCTTTCTTT. The genes are TRBV4-2 and TRBJ1-1, with TRBD1 as a possible D gene (5 bases). Trimming shortened V by 0 bases and J by 4 bases, and 15 bases separated the two germline ends. Germline lookup yields CDR1 LGHNA and CDR2 YNFKEQ. This CDR3 has 16 amino acids.